Listed below are T cell receptor beta chains from one sample, sequenced in a study of control samples from healthy donors and cancer patients. Produced via immunoSEQ multiplex PCR; TCRdb's table is partial and in-frame only. The repertoire consists of around 110,000 clones, with about 93% occurring once and the leading ten covering about 2.6%. Sequences were obtained from blood. These TCRs come from a man between 25 and 39 years old in good health. CDR3s include the opening cysteine and the closing phenylalanine or tryptophan. A D gene is named only where the DNA matches it firmly. Not all rows give a size; the values are once, few, many and, for expanded clones, a class.

D gene | J gene | V gene | CDR3 length | clone size | CDR3 DNA | CDR3 protein
- | TRBJ1-2 | TRBV6-5 | 13 | - | TGTGCCAGCAGTCTGGGGGAAGACTATGGCTACACCTTC | CASSLGEDYGYTF
- | TRBJ1-1 | TRBV6-6 | 14 | - | TGTGCCAGCAGCCCAACCCCTGGACAGACCGAAGCTTTCTTT | CASSPTPGQTEAFF
- | TRBJ2-1 | TRBV4-1 | 16 | - | TGCGCCAGCAGCCAAGAAGTCGGGGCTAGGGGGAATGAGCAGTTCTTC | CASSQEVGARGNEQFF
TRBD1 | TRBJ2-3 | TRBV6-1 | 15 | - | TGTGCCAGCAGTGAAGCGCCACAGGGGGCAGATACGCAGTATTTT | CASSEAPQGADTQYF
- | TRBJ2-7 | TRBV28 | 11 | - | TGTGCCAGCCCGGGCGACTACGAGCAGTACTTC | CASPGDYEQYF
- | TRBJ1-5 | TRBV5-8 | 14 | - | TGTGCCAGCAGCTTGGGAGGGCTTAGTCAGCCCCAGCATTTT | CASSLGGLSQPQHF
TRBD1 | TRBJ1-1 | TRBV9 | 15 | - | TGTGCCAGCAGCGTCGTAAACAGGGGGAACACTGAAGCTTTCTTT | CASSVVNRGNTEAFF
TRBD1 | TRBJ1-5 | TRBV6-5 | 14 | - | TGTGCCAGCGCATTACAGGGGGCAAATCAGCCCCAGCATTTT | CASALQGANQPQHF
- | TRBJ2-5 | TRBV5-3 | 15 | - | TGTGTCAGAAGCTTCTATAGGACAGTTCAAGAGACCCAGTACTTC | CVRSFYRTVQETQYF
- | TRBJ1-3 | TRBV6-5 | 15 | once | TGTGCCAGCAGTTCAGCCTCGGGGGGAGGAAACACCATATATTTT | CASSSASGGGNTIYF
- | TRBJ1-3 | TRBV6-5 | 15 | - | TGTGCCAGCAGTTACTCGACAATATCTGGAAACACCATATATTTT | CASSYSTISGNTIYF
- | TRBJ1-5 | TRBV27 | 16 | - | TGTGCCAGCAGTCCCCTTCAGGGGACGAGGACTCAGCCCCAGCATTTT | CASSPLQGTRTQPQHF
TRBD2 | TRBJ2-1 | TRBV9 | 17 | - | TGTGCCAGCAGCGTAATGGCTCCCGGGACTAGCTTAACTGAGCAGTTCTTC | CASSVMAPGTSLTEQFF
- | TRBJ1-1 | TRBV6-5 | 13 | - | TGTGCCAGCAGTTACATCGGCAACACTGAAGCTTTCTTT | CASSYIGNTEAFF
- | TRBJ1-1 | TRBV12-5 | 13 | once | TGTGCTAGTGGTTTAGACGGGGAGACTGAAGCTTTCTTT | CASGLDGETEAFF
- | TRBJ1-1 | TRBV4-1 | 15 | - | TGCGCCAGCAACACCGCCGACAGCACGAACACTGAAGCTTTCTTT | CASNTADSTNTEAFF
- | TRBJ1-1 | TRBV6-5 | 14 | - | TGTGCCAGCACCGTACAGGGCATGAACACTGAAGCTTTCTTT | CASTVQGMNTEAFF
TRBD1 | TRBJ1-2 | TRBV30 | 16 | once | TGTGCCTGGGGAGAAGGGAGGGCAGGGGGCGATTATGGCTACACCTTC | CAWGEGRAGGDYGYTF
TRBD1 | TRBJ2-1 | TRBV7-9 | 15 | - | TGTGCCAGCAGCTCATCGGACAGGGGAGCAAATGAGCAGTTCTTC | CASSSSDRGANEQFF
- | TRBJ2-3 | TRBV6-6 | 12 | once | TGTGCCAGCAGTGTTCTGTCAGATACGCAGTATTTT | CASSVLSDTQYF
TRBD2 | TRBJ2-3 | TRBV3-1/TRBV3-2 | 16 | - | TGTGCCAGCAGCCGGGGGCCGGGACTAGGGGCAGATACGCAGTATTTT | CASSRGPGLGADTQYF
TRBD1 | TRBJ2-6 | TRBV6-5 | 15 | - | TGTGCCAGCAGTATGACAGGGACTGGGGCCAACGTCCTGACTTTC | CASSMTGTGANVLTF
- | TRBJ2-7 | TRBV7-9 | 16 | - | TGTGCCAGCAGCTTAGCGGATCGTCGCGGATCGGGAGAGCAGTACTTC | CASSLADRRGSGEQYF
TRBD1 | TRBJ2-7 | TRBV24-1 | 13 | - | TGTGCCACCAGTGGTCTGACAGGGGACGAGCAGTACTTC | CATSGLTGDEQYF
TRBD2 | TRBJ2-2 | TRBV7-9 | 16 | - | TGTGCCAGCAGCGGTCCGGGACTAGCGGTGACCGGGGAGCTGTTTTTT | CASSGPGLAVTGELFF
- | TRBJ1-2 | TRBV7-9 | 13 | - | TGTGCCAGCAGCTGGCCAGGGAGCTATGGCTACACCTTC | CASSWPGSYGYTF
TRBD2 | TRBJ2-5 | TRBV24-1 | 16 | - | TGTGCCACCAGTGACAGGACTAGCGGGGGTTTGGAGACCCAGTACTTC | CATSDRTSGGLETQYF
- | TRBJ1-3 | TRBV29-1 | 13 | - | TGCAGCATCTCCGGGACACAGGGAAACACCATATATTTT | CSISGTQGNTIYF
- | TRBJ1-2 | TRBV2 | 12 | - | TGTGCCAGACATTCAAAGGGTTATGGCTACACCTTC | CARHSKGYGYTF
- | TRBJ1-1 | TRBV2 | 15 | - | TGTGCCAGCCTTGACCGGACAAAAATGAACACTGAAGCTTTCTTT | CASLDRTKMNTEAFF
- | TRBJ1-2 | TRBV28 | 13 | - | TGTGCCAGCAGCCCCGCGGAGGCCAGCGGCTACACCTTC | CASSPAEASGYTF
- | TRBJ1-2 | TRBV5-4 | 15 | - | TGTGCCAGCAGCTTACACCTTGAACAGGTCTATGGCTACACCTTC | CASSLHLEQVYGYTF
TRBD1 | TRBJ2-5 | TRBV7-2 | 14 | - | TGTGCCAGCAGCTTGGGACAGCGACAAGAGACCCAGTACTTC | CASSLGQRQETQYF
- | TRBJ1-1 | TRBV28 | 15 | - | TGTGCCAGCAGTCTCCCGGGGGGGATGAACACTGAAGCTTTCTTT | CASSLPGGMNTEAFF
- | TRBJ1-6 | TRBV28 | 17 | once | TGTGCCAGCAGTTCACAAACCGGACTGATCTATAATTCACCCCTCCACTTT | CASSSQTGLIYNSPLHF
TRBD2 | TRBJ2-7 | TRBV6-5 | 15 | once | TGTGCCAGCAGCTCCGGGACTAGCGAGGCGCTGGAGCAGTACTTC | CASSSGTSEALEQYF
- | TRBJ2-1 | TRBV12-3/TRBV12-4 | 12 | once | TGTGCCAGCAGTTTAAGCAGGAATGAGCAGTTCTTC | CASSLSRNEQFF
- | TRBJ2-1 | TRBV7-3 | 18 | - | TGTGCCAGCAGCACGGGTGGGGTACTTCCCAGCTCCTACAATGAGCAGTTCTTC | CASSTGGVLPSSYNEQFF
TRBD2 | TRBJ2-3 | TRBV6-4 | 18 | - | TGTGCCAGCAGCCGGACTAGCGGGGGCCTATCTAGCACAGATACGCAGTATTTT | CASSRTSGGLSSTDTQYF
- | TRBJ2-7 | TRBV19 | 16 | once | TGTGCCAGTAGTATAGTGGCGGGCGGAAGCTCCTACGAGCAGTACTTC | CASSIVAGGSSYEQYF
TRBD1 | TRBJ1-4 | TRBV2 | 15 | - | TGTGCCAGCAGTGAAGGGGGACAGGGGAATGAAAAACTGTTTTTT | CASSEGGQGNEKLFF
- | TRBJ2-4 | TRBV19 | 13 | - | TGTGCCAGTACACAAGTAGGGGGGCACATTCAGTACTTC | CASTQVGGHIQYF
- | TRBJ1-1 | TRBV11-1 | 16 | - | TGTGCCAGCAGCCCTACGGCGGCAGGCGATAACACTGAAGCTTTCTTT | CASSPTAAGDNTEAFF
- | TRBJ2-5 | TRBV30 | 13 | - | TGTGCCTGGAGCCAGGGATTGTCAGAGACCCAGTACTTC | CAWSQGLSETQYF
TRBD2 | TRBJ2-3 | TRBV7-3 | 16 | - | TGTGCCAGCACCCCCGGGGCGGGGGGGCCGGGAGATACGCAGTATTTT | CASTPGAGGPGDTQYF
TRBD1 | TRBJ1-5 | TRBV28 | 14 | - | TGTGCCAGCAGTTTAAGACAGGGGGACCAGCCCCAGCATTTT | CASSLRQGDQPQHF
TRBD2 | TRBJ2-3 | TRBV5-1 | 15 | - | TGCGCCAGCAGCCCTGCCGGGACTAGCCCAGATACGCAGTATTTT | CASSPAGTSPDTQYF
- | TRBJ1-1 | TRBV7-9 | 14 | - | TGTGCCAGCAGCTTAGCGTTGACGAACACTGAAGCTTTCTTT | CASSLALTNTEAFF
- | TRBJ2-5 | TRBV27 | 12 | - | TGTGCCAGCAGTTTGATCCAGGGGACCCAGTACTTC | CASSLIQGTQYF
TRBD2 | TRBJ2-5 | TRBV5-5 | 16 | - | TGTGCCAGCAGCTTGGGACTAGCGGGGCTCCGCGAGACCCAGTACTTC | CASSLGLAGLRETQYF
- | TRBJ1-5 | TRBV14 | 22 | - | TGTGCCAGCAGCCAAGGGTTTGAGGACATTCAGTACACTAATAATAGCAATCAGCCCCAGCATTTT | CASSQGFEDIQYTNNSNQPQHF
- | TRBJ1-2 | TRBV28 | 12 | - | TGTGCCAGCAGTGATAAGGGGTGGCGCTACACCTTC | CASSDKGWRYTF
- | TRBJ2-5 | TRBV5-1 | 14 | - | TGCGCCAGCACCCGGTGGCAGGAAGGAGAGACCCAGTACTTC | CASTRWQEGETQYF
- | TRBJ2-6 | TRBV7-6 | 17 | - | TGTGCCAGCAGCTCCAAAAGGAGGTCCTCTGGGGCCAACGTCCTGACTTTC | CASSSKRRSSGANVLTF
- | TRBJ1-1 | TRBV29-1 | 11 | - | TGCAGCCCGCTCCGTTCCCCCAAAGCTTTCTTT | CSPLRSPKAFF
- | TRBJ2-5 | TRBV3-1/TRBV3-2 | 12 | - | TGTGCCAGCAGCCAAAACCAAGAGACCCAGTACTTC | CASSQNQETQYF
- | TRBJ1-4 | TRBV6-5 | 15 | many | TGTGCCAGCAGCTCCGAGGGGGGACAATATGAAAAACTGTTTTTT | CASSSEGGQYEKLFF
- | TRBJ1-5 | TRBV2 | 15 | few | TGTGCCAGCAGTCTGGGACAACTCTACAATCAGCCCCAGCATTTT | CASSLGQLYNQPQHF
- | TRBJ1-2 | TRBV19 | 13 | - | TGTGCCAGTAGCAACCGCGGGGACGGGGACTACACCTTC | CASSNRGDGDYTF